The 18 T cell receptor beta chains given below trace back to one sample, sequenced in a study of T cell clonality in common variable immunodeficiency. Measured with immunoSEQ multiplex PCR; TCRdb has only the in-frame clones, and not every one. The sample yields 40,000 to 45,000 clones, without any singletons. The material sequenced was peripheral blood mononuclear cells. Every receptor here comes from a person aged 18 to 70 in good health.

There are many counts of this clone. The sequenced fragment ends 3 residues before the CDR3 boundary, so the rest is inferred from the germline J gene. This chain joins TRBV5-8 and TRBJ2-7, with 8 nucleotides matching TRBD1. V lost 6 bases, J lost 3 bases, and 11 bases stayed unmatched. CDR3 length equals 15 residues. The germline V gene has CDR1 SGHTS and CDR2 YDEGEE. CDR3: CASTHWGTGFYEQYF. The CDR3 bases that were read are TGTGCCAGCACCCATTGGGGGACAGGCTTCTACGAG.

This clone was observed many times. The read falls 3 residues short of the CDR3 end, and the missing part is taken from the germline J gene. The sample holds other DNA sequences that translate to the same CDR3. This chain joins TRBV12-3 or TRBV12-4 and TRBJ2-3, with D possibly matching TRBD1 (5 bases). The CDR3 spans 15 residues. V was pared by 7 bases and J by 4 bases, with 18 bases between. The DNA read from the CDR3 is TGTGCCAGCACCTCCCGTGCAGGGTTCGCAGATACG. Protein sequence: CASTSRAGFADT. The complete CDR3 reads CASTSRAGFADTQYF.

This clone was seen repeatedly, ten times or more. Additional DNA sequences in this sample encode the identical CDR3. The sequenced part of the CDR3 DNA is TGTGCCAGCAGCTTTAGGGGGGGGAACACTGAA. Protein: CASSFRGGNTE. The full CDR3 protein is CASSFRGGNTEAFF. The V gene is TRBV7-2, the J gene TRBJ1-1, with D possibly matching TRBD1 (6 bases). Coverage ceases 3 residues before the CDR3 finishes, and the germline J gene fills in the end. CDR1 and CDR2 (germline): SGHTA, FQGNSA. V shed 3 bases and J shed 1 base, with 9 bases lying between them. This CDR3 has 14 amino acids.

This clone was seen many times. The CDR3 is cut off 3 residues early in the read; its end comes from the germline J gene. The chain is built from TRBV20-1 and TRBJ2-2, with 8 bases lining up with TRBD2. The V gene end was trimmed by 0 bases and the J gene end by 4 bases; junction bases not matched to a gene: 1. Germline V lookup: CDR1 DFQATT, CDR2 SNEGSKA (reference sequence). The length of the CDR3 is 14 residues. The sequenced CDR3 bases are TGCAGTGCTAGAGAGGGACTAGGCACCGGGGAG. This encodes CSAREGLGTGE. The complete CDR3 reads CSAREGLGTGELFF.

This clone was recorded at least ten times. The sequenced fragment ends 3 residues before the CDR3 boundary, so the rest is inferred from the germline J gene. The chain links TRBV12-3 or TRBV12-4 to TRBJ1-1, with D hard to call. V lost 5 bases to trimming and J lost 4 bases, with 5 bases between them. The CDR3 totals 11 residues. The part of the CDR3 DNA that was read is TGTGCCAGCAGTCGGGGCACTGAA. Its protein product is CASSRGTE. The whole CDR3 sequence reads CASSRGTEAFF.

This clone was counted many times. The read terminates 3 residues before the CDR3 end, so the remaining end is supplied by the germline J gene. The rearrangement joins TRBV29-1 to TRBJ2-3, with D possibly being TRBD2 (6 bases). Trimming left V 2 bases short and J 0 bases short, with 12 bases between. This CDR3 comprises 15 residues. CDR1 SQVTM and CDR2 ANQGSEA come from the germline V gene. The CDR3 here is CSVEPGTSSTDTQYF. The sequenced part of the CDR3 DNA is TGCAGCGTTGAACCCGGGACTTCTAGCACAGATACG.

This clone was seen ten or more times. The read halts 3 residues ahead of the CDR3 end, with the missing end drawn from the germline J gene. The chain has TRBV7-2 and TRBJ2-5; 7 bases map to TRBD2. Germline V gene data show CDR1 as SGHTA and CDR2 as FQGNSA. J gave up 2 bases and V 8 bases, and 5 bases lay outside the gene matches. This CDR3 has 13 residues. The chain's CDR3 is CASGWGGQETQYF. The DNA read from the CDR3 is TGTGCCAGCGGTTGGGGGGGACAAGAGACC. The complete variable domain, with remaining parts taken from reference TRBV7-2 and TRBJ2-5, reads GAGVSQSPSNKVTEKGKDVELRCDPISGHTALYWYRQSLGQGLEFLIYFQGNSAPDKSGLPSDRFSAERTGGSVSTLTIQRTQQEDSAVYLCASGWGGQETQYFGPGTRLLVL.

In its sample, this clone was seen many times. Read sequence stops 3 residues before the CDR3 end, and the germline J gene provides the missing end. The chain employs TRBV20-1 and TRBJ2-3, with D perhaps being TRBD1 or TRBD2 (6 bases each). This CDR3 is built from 16 residues. V was pared by 2 bases and J by 1 base, with 16 bases between. Germline CDR1 reads DFQATT; CDR2 reads SNEGSKA (reference sequence). The sequenced CDR3 bases are TGCAGTGCTAGAAGGCAGGCGGAGGGGGGCACAGATACG. It codes for CSARRQAEGGTDT. In full, the CDR3 reads CSARRQAEGGTDTQYF.

This clone was recorded many times. The read ends 3 residues before the CDR3 terminus; that terminus is restored from the germline J gene. V gene TRBV24-1 combines with J gene TRBJ2-7, with D maybe TRBD2 (5 bases). The V end was cut by 1 base, the J end by 5 bases, with 8 bases between. The CDR3 runs to 13 residues. CDR1 is KGHDR, CDR2 SFDVKD, per germline. CDR3 region: CATSDFSANEQYF. The sequenced part of the CDR3 DNA is TGTGCCACCAGTGATTTTAGCGCGAACGAG.

This clone was detected many times. The read ends 3 residues early relative to the CDR3; the germline J gene fills the gap. This chain joins TRBV6-4 and TRBJ2-7, with a possible D match to TRBD2 (6 bases). CDR1 and CDR2 from the germline V gene are MRHNA and SNTAGT. The CDR3 is 18 amino acids. Trimming cost V 2 bases and J 0 bases, with 20 bases left between them. The chain's CDR3 is CASSDGGVRGRGSYEQYF. The part of the CDR3 DNA that was read is TGTGCCAGCAGTGACGGCGGAGTTCGTGGGCGGGGCTCCTACGAG.

This clone was picked up many times. The CDR3 extends 3 residues past the end of the read, so its final part is completed from the germline J gene. V usage is TRBV6-1 and J usage is TRBJ1-5; 9 positions match TRBD1. Trimming at V came to 4 bases and at J to 6 bases, leaving 7 bases not matched to a gene. Germline V gives CDR1 MNHNS, CDR2 SASEGT. The CDR3 consists of 15 residues. CDR3 DNA, as far as it was read: TGTGCCAGCAGTGCTCTGACAGGGGGTTTTCAGCCC. It codes for CASSALTGGFQP. The entire CDR3 reads CASSALTGGFQPQHF.

This clone appeared many times. The read falls 3 residues short of the CDR3 end, and the missing part is taken from the germline J gene. The chain employs TRBV5-1 and TRBJ1-1, with D perhaps matching TRBD1 (6 bases). Germline V gene data show CDR1 as SGHRS and CDR2 as YFSETQ. V lost 5 bases and J lost 1, with 18 bases in between. CDR3 length equals 16 residues. The DNA read from the CDR3 is TGCGCCAGCAGAAGTTCGACAGGACGCTCGAACACTGAA. Its protein is CASRSSTGRSNTE. The whole CDR3 protein is CASRSSTGRSNTEAFF.

In its sample, this clone was seen many times. The read terminates 3 residues ahead of where the CDR3 ends, so the germline J gene completes it. The chain joins TRBV20-1 to TRBJ2-5, with 7 bases that match TRBD2. Germline loops: CDR1 DFQATT, CDR2 SNEGSKA (reference sequence). This CDR3 contains 15 residues. Trimming at V came to 1 base and at J to 7 bases, leaving 12 bases not matched to a gene. The part of the CDR3 DNA that was read is TGCAGTGCTAGAGGGGGGACTAACGGCATTTGGACC. This encodes CSARGGTNGIWT. The entire CDR3 protein is CSARGGTNGIWTQYF.

This clone came up many times. The read finishes 3 residues shy of the CDR3 end, and the germline J gene is used to complete it. The chain joins TRBV4-2 to TRBJ2-3, with D unclear. V was trimmed by 8 bases and J by 1 base, leaving 7 bases between them. The CDR3 runs 12 residues. CDR1 is LGHNA and CDR2 is YNFKEQ in the germline V gene. The CDR3 loop reads CASGLGTDTQYF. The part of the CDR3 DNA that was read is TGTGCCAGCGGCTTGGGCACAGATACG.

A word on this clone: The read falls 3 residues short of the CDR3 end, and the missing part is taken from the germline J gene. The chain is built from TRBV18 and TRBJ1-2, with D possibly being TRBD1 (5 bases). CDR3 length: 16 amino acids. The germline CDR1 and CDR2 sequences are KGHSH and LQKENI. The sequenced CDR3 bases are TGTGCCAGCTCGCGCAGCGCCTCGAGGGGCTCCTACGAC. Translation: CASSRSASRGSYD. The entire CDR3 sequence reads CASSRSASRGSYDYTF.

This clone was picked up many times. The read ends 3 residues shy of where the CDR3 ends; the end is completed using the germline J gene. V is TRBV7-9 and J is TRBJ1-3; the D gene is possibly TRBD1 (5 bases). V lost 5 bases, J lost 0 bases, and 8 bases lay in between. The V gene's germline CDR1 is SEHNR and CDR2 FQNEAQ (reference sequence). The CDR3 has 14 amino acids. CDR3 in amino acids: CASSPDSSGNTIYF. Incomplete CDR3 DNA: TGTGCCAGCAGCCCCGACAGCTCTGGAAACACC.

There are many counts of this clone. Coverage ceases 3 residues before the CDR3 finishes, and the germline J gene fills in the end. V is TRBV7-8 and J is TRBJ2-3, with D unclear. Germline CDR1 reads SGHVS; CDR2 reads FQNEAQ. The germline V and J ends were trimmed by 5 bases and 1 base, with 13 bases remaining between them. The CDR3 consists of 15 residues. The CDR3 loop reads CASSPPTAGTDTQYF. CDR3 DNA, as far as it was read: TGTGCCAGCAGCCCGCCCACGGCGGGCACAGATACG. Complete variable domain (other parts from reference TRBV7-8 and TRBJ2-3): GAGVSQSPRYKVAKRGQDVALRCDPISGHVSLFWYQQALGQGPEFLTYFQNEAQLDKSGLPSDRFFAERPEGSVSTLKIQRTQQEDSAVYLCASSPPTAGTDTQYFGPGTRLTVL.

About this clone itself: Coverage ceases 3 residues before the CDR3 finishes, and the germline J gene fills in the end. The chain links TRBV11-1 to TRBJ2-1, with a possible D match to TRBD1 (6 bases). Germline V gene lookup returns CDR1 SGHAT and CDR2 FQDESV (reference sequence). The CDR3 loop spans 13 amino acids. Trimming removed 2 bases at V and 9 bases at J, with 11 bases between. The CDR3 DNA, read in part, is TGTGCCAGCAGCTTAAAAGGGACAATTGAG. It is translated as CASSLKGTIE. The full CDR3 protein is CASSLKGTIEQFF. Complete variable domain (other parts from reference TRBV11-1 and TRBJ2-1): EAEVAQSPRYKITEKSQAVAFWCDPISGHATLYWYRQILGQGPELLVQFQDESVVDDSQLPKDRFSAERLKGVDSTLKIQPAELGDSAMYLCASSLKGTIEQFFGPGTRLTVL.